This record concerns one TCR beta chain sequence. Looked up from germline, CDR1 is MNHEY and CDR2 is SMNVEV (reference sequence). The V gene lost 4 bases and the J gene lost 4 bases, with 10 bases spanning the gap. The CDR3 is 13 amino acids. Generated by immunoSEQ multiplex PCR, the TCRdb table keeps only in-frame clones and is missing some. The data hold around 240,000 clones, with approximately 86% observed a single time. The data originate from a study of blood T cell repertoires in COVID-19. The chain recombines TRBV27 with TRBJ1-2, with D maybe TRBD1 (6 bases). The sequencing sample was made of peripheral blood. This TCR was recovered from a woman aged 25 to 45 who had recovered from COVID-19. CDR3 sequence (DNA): TGTGCCAGCAGTTCAGGGGTGGGCTATGGCTACACCTTC. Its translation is CASSSGVGYGYTF.